The present TCR beta chain was sequenced within a study of blood T cell repertoires in COVID-19. Background on the study: PBMCs, B-cell-depleted T cells, or T cells provided the cDNA or gDNA that made up the material.

Authors' data handling: Cell counts per sample came from amplifying reference gene primers. TCRdb keeps only in-frame clones here, not all; method: immunoSEQ multiplex PCR. That table furnishes V, J and clone size, whereas the DNA furnished D and trimming. This table has 150,000 to 200,000 clones, roughly 89% appearing once. Participants, about 18 to 100 years old, spanned under 25 US areas. This CDR3 has 14 residues. Germline lookup yields CDR1 SGHTA and CDR2 FQGNSA. Trimming took 5 bases from V and 4 from J; bases not matched to a gene: 5. J is TRBJ1-1 and V is TRBV7-2; 9 bases line up with TRBD1. The clonotype originates from a woman aged 40 to 50 with acute COVID-19. The sequenced material came from PBMCs or T cells enriched from blood (not recorded which). CDR3 in DNA: TGTGCCAGCAGCGTCCGACAGGGGGGCACTGAAGCTTTCTTT. It codes for CASSVRQGGTEAFF.